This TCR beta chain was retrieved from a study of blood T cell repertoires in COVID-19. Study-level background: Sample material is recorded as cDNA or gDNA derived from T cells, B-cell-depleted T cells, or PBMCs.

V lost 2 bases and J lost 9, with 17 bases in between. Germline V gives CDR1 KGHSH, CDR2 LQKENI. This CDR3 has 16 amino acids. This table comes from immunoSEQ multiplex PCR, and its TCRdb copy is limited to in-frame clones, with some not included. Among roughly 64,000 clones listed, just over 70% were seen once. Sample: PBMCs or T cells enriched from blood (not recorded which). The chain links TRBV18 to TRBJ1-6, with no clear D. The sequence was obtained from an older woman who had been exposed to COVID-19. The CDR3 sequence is CASSPRTLEQGSPLHF. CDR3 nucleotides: TGTGCCAGCTCACCAAGGACTTTGGAACAAGGTTCACCCCTCCACTTT. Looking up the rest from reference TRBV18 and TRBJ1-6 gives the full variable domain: NAGVMQNPRHLVRRRGQEARLRCSPMKGHSHVYWYRQLPEEGLKFMVYLQKENIIDESGMPKERFSAEFPKEGPSILRIQQVVRGDSAAYFCASSPRTLEQGSPLHFGNGTRLTVT.